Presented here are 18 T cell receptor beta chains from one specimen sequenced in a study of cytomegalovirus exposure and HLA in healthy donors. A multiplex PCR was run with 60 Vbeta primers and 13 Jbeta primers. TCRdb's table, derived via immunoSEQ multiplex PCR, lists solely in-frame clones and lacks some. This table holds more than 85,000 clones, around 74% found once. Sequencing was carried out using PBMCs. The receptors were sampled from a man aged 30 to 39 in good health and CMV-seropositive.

The CDR3 DNA follows: TGTGCCAGCAGCTCCGGCGGGCGGGAAAGCACGCAGTATTTT. It is translated as CASSSGGRESTQYF. The rearrangement joins TRBV7-3 to TRBJ2-3, with D possibly being TRBD2 (6 bases). Germline V gives CDR1 SGHTA, CDR2 FQGTGA. V was shortened by 4 bases and J by 9 bases, with 17 bases between the two germline ends. The CDR3 is 14 residues long.

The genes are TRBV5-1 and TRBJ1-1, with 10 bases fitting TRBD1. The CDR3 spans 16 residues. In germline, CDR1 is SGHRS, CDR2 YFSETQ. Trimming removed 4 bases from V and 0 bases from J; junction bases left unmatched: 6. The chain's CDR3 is CASSQGTGVMNTEAFF. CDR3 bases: TGCGCCAGCAGCCAAGGGACAGGGGTCATGAACACTGAAGCTTTCTTT.

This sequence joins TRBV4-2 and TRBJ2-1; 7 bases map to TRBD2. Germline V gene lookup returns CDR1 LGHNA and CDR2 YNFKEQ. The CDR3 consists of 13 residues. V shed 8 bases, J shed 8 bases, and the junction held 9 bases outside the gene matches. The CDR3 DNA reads TGTGCCAGCGGGACTATTCGTTCCGATGAGCAGTTCTTC. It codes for CASGTIRSDEQFF.

CDR3 sequence (DNA): TGTGCCAGCAGTGGACAGATCCAAGAGACCCAGTACTTC. It specifies CASSGQIQETQYF. This rearrangement joins TRBV5-6 to TRBJ2-5, with D perhaps TRBD1 (6 bases). The CDR3 runs to 13 residues. V was cut by 5 bases and J by 1 base, with 9 bases left in between. Looked up from germline, CDR1 is SGHDT and CDR2 is YYEEEE.

The CDR3 loop is CASRLGGIQGAPPSVYEQYF. The CDR3 DNA sequence: TGTGCAAGTCGCTTAGGGGGAATACAGGGGGCGCCTCCCTCGGTCTACGAGCAGTACTTC. The J gene is TRBJ2-7, the V gene TRBV12-2; the table's D call, TRBD1, was not checked against the DNA. TRBV12-2 constitutes a pseudogene. The CDR3 runs 20 residues.

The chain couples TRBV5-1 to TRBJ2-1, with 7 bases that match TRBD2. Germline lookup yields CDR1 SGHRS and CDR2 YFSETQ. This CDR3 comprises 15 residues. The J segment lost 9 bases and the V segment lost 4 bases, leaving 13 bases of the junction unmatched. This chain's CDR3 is CASSPGLDLFGEQFF. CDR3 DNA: TGCGCCAGCAGCCCCGGACTAGATCTCTTTGGTGAGCAGTTCTTC. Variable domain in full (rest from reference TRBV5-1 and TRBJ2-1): KAGVTQTPRYLIKTRGQQVTLSCSPISGHRSVSWYQQTPGQGLQFLFEYFSETQRNKGNFPGRFSGRQFSNSRSEMNVSTLELGDSALYLCASSPGLDLFGEQFFGPGTRLTVL.

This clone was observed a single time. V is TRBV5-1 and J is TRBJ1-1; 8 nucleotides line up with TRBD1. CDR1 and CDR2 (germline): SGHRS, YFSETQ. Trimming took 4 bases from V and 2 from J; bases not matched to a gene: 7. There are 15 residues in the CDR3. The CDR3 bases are TGCGCCAGCAGCGACCAGACAGGGGCCAACACTGAAGCTTTCTTT. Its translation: CASSDQTGANTEAFF.

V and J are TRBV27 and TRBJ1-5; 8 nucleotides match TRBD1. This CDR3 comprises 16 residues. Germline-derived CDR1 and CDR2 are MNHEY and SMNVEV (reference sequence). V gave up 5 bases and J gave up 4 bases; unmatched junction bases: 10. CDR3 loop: CASSPRTGRVNQPQHF. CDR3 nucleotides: TGTGCCAGCAGTCCTCGGACAGGGCGGGTGAATCAGCCCCAGCATTTT.

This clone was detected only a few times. The CDR3 DNA follows: TGTGCCAGTACCACGACAGGGGCTGGAAACACCATATATTTT. Its protein product is CASTTTGAGNTIYF. The chain is built from TRBV19 and TRBJ1-3; 8 nucleotides align to TRBD1. The CDR3 spans 14 residues. Trimming removed 7 bases from V and 2 bases from J; junction bases left unmatched: 4. The germline gives CDR1 LNHDA, CDR2 SQIVND (reference sequence).

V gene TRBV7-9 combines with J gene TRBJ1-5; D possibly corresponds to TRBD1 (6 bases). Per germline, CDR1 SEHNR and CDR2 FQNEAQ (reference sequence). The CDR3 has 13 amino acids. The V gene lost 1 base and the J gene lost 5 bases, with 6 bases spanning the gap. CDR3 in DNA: TGTGCCAGCAGCTTAGAGGGGGATCAGCCCCAGCATTTT. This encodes CASSLEGDQPQHF.

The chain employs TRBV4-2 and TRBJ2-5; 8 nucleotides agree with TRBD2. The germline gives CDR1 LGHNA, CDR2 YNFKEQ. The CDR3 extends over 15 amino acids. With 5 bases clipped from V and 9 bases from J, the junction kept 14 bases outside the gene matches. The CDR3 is CASSAQAGEPSAQYF. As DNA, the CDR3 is TGTGCCAGCAGCGCCCAAGCGGGGGAGCCATCGGCCCAGTACTTC.

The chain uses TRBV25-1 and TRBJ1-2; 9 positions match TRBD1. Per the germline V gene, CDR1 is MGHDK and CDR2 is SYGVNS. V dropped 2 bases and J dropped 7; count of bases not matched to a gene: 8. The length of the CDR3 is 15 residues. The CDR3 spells CASSEMGQGGPGYTF. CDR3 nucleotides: TGTGCCAGCAGTGAAATGGGACAGGGTGGTCCTGGCTACACCTTC.

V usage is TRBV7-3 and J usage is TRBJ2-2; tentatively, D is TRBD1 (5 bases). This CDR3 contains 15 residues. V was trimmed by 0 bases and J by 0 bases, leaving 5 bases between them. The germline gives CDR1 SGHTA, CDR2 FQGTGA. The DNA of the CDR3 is TGTGCCAGCAGCTTAACAGGGGCGAACACCGGGGAGCTGTTTTTT. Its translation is CASSLTGANTGELFF.

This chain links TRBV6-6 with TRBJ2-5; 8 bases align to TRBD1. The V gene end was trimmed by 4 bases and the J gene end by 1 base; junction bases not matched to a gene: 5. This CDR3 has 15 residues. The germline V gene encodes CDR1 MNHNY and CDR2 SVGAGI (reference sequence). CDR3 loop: CASSFTGTGQETQYF. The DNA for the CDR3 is TGTGCCAGCAGTTTCACCGGGACAGGCCAAGAGACCCAGTACTTC.

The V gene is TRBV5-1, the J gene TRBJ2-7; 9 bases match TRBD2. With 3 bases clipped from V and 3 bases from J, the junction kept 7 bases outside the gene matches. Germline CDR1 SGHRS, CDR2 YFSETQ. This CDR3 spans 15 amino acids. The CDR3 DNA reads TGCGCCAGCAGCTCTTCTAGCGGGGTAGTCTACGAGCAGTACTTC. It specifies CASSSSSGVVYEQYF. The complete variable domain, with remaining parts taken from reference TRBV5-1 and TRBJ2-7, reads KAGVTQTPRYLIKTRGQQVTLSCSPISGHRSVSWYQQTPGQGLQFLFEYFSETQRNKGNFPGRFSGRQFSNSRSEMNVSTLELGDSALYLCASSSSSGVVYEQYFGPGTRLTVT.

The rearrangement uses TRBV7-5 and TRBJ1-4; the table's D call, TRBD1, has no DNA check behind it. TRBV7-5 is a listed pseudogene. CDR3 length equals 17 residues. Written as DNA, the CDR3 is TGTGCCAGAAGCTTACCCAGAAAGGGGGCAACTAATGAAAAACTGTTTTTT. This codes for CARSLPRKGATNEKLFF.

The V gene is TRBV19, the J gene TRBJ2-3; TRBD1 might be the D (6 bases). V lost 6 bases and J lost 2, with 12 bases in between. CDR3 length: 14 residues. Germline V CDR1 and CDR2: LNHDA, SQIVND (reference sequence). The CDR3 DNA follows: TGTGCCAGTAGGGAAAACAGGGTCACAGATACGCAGTATTTT. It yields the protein CASRENRVTDTQYF.

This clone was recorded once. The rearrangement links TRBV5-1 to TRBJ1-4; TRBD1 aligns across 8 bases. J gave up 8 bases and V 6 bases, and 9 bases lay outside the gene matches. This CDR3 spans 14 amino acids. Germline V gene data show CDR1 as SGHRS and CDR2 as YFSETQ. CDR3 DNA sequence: TGCGCCAGCAAGGGACAGGCGGCCGCCGAAAAACTGTTTTTT. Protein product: CASKGQAAAEKLFF.